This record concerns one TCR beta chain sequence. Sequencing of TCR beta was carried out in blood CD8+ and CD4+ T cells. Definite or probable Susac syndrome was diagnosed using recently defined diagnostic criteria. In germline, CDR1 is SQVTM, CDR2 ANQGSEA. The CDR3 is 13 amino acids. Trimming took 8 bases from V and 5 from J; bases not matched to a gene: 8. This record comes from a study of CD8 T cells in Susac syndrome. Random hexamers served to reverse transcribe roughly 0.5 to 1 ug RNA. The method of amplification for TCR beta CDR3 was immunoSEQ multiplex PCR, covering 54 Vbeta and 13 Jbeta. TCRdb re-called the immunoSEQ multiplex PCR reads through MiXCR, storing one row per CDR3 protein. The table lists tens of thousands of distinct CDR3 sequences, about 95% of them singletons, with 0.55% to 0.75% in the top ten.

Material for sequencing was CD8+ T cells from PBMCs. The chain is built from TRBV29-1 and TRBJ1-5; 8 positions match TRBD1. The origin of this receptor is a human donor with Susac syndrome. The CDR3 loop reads CSTGQGRDQPQHF. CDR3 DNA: TGCAGCACCGGACAGGGAAGGGATCAGCCCCAGCATTTT.